This T cell receptor beta chain was captured in a study of T cells in Graves' hyperthyroidism and ophthalmopathy (dated by TCRdb to between 2018 and 2021). Turning to the overall study: Peripheral blood samples were taken at initial diagnosis, before any treatment was given. A discovery cohort of about a hundred patients, about 40 with Graves' ophthalmopathy and about 58 with stable Graves' hyperthyroidism, was used to find distinguishing TCR V-J signatures. An independent validation cohort of some 18 hyperthyroidism patients and some 15 patients who later progressed to ophthalmopathy tested prospective prediction of ophthalmopathy. The 95 to 100 discovery patients were randomly split 7:3 into training and test sets. Thyroid tissue and blood T-cell repertoires from about six Graves' hyperthyroidism patients were also compared in the study. After blood sampling, hyperthyroidism patients were treated with methimazole at a starting dose of 30 mg daily, and ophthalmopathy patients were treated with high-dose intravenous methylprednisolone. According to the paper, TCR Vbeta CDR3 sequencing was carried out on 135 peripheral blood samples, which came from fewer than 50 ophthalmopathy, around 74 hyperthyroidism and about 17 progressor patients. Paper-wide results and their limitations: In validation, the model predicted progression to ophthalmopathy a median of roughly 6.5 months before onset, with roughly 70% sensitivity and 72.22% specificity. Ophthalmopathy was separated from stable hyperthyroidism by a 13 V-J signature model, with 85% to 90% sensitivity and about 81% specificity obtained in cross-validation and 80%/75% obtained in testing. Most expanded thyroid clonotypes (frequency above 0.001) were also detected in blood, a finding suggesting that blood repertoires may reflect thyroid immune responses. No statistical method was used to fix the sample size in advance, and group allocation was not hidden from the investigators.

This clonotype was seen repeatedly, ten times or more. The antigen it recognizes is unknown. Base-call qualities are not available, and no considerably larger clone is one nucleotide away. V loses 4 bases of germline sequence and J loses 0 bases, and the interval between the two ends is 16 bases. The cysteine opens and the phenylalanine closes a CDR3 of 17 amino acids. Only the CDR3 portion is preserved as DNA: 51 bases, with reading frame beginning at the first base. From a lookup of the germline V gene, CDR1 and CDR2 are MNHEY and SVGEGT. A patient counted as having stable Graves' hyperthyroidism if no progression to ophthalmopathy occurred over 18 months of follow-up. Hyperthyroidism patients were newly diagnosed, had a disease duration of under 2 months, and were aged 18 to 65 years. The study excluded patients with uncontrolled infections, other autoimmune diseases, pregnancy or lactation. Diagnoses relied on clinical symptoms, serum thyroxine and TRAb, thyroid ultrasound and orbital computed tomography. PBMCs were isolated from 10 ml of fresh peripheral blood by Ficoll-Paque density gradient centrifugation. Trizol reagent was used to extract total RNA, and RNA quality was then checked on an Agilent 2100 Bioanalyzer.

Amplification of TCR beta CDR3 regions was carried out from RNA transcripts. For the first round of RT-PCR on the TCR CDR3, the HTBI primer set was used together with the Qiagen OneStep RT-PCR kit. Libraries were constructed in a second round of multiplex PCR, after which size selection and purification were performed. The libraries were sequenced on an Illumina HiSeq2000 using paired-end 100 bp reads. The original methods were these. SOAPnuke was used to process the raw data, with reads discarded if the reads contained adapters or uncalled bases, had a mean Phred below 15, or lacked an exact constant-primer or identifier match. High-quality paired reads were merged using COPE v1.2.5, and each unique nucleotide sequence was defined as a clonotype. Clonotypes were aligned to IMGT TRBV, TRBD and TRBJ reference segments using MiTCR v1.1. The analysis included only V-J combinations with a frequency above 0.0001, which together covered 99.2% of the repertoires. A TCS score was defined as the ratio of F50 (clonal expansion) to E x V (chaos), with BLOSUM62-based TCRdist applied between CDR3 peptides within each V-J. Welch's t-statistics and random forest reduced several hundred V-J features to 13, which were used in a naive Bayes classifier (R e1071). The public reads were quality trimmed at Q25 with fastp and then assembled into clones with MiXCR by TCRdb, keeping productive beta chains. CDR3 protein sequences are deduplicated, and each keeps its most common genes and DNA. TCRdb's processing, not the authors', yielded these V and J calls. The sample has approximately 480,000 distinct CDR3 sequences on record, less than 25% of them singletons. The leading ten clones occupy about 26% of the sample.

The sample taken for sequencing was blood. The sequence joins TRBV6-2 or TRBV6-3 to TRBJ1-5; TRBD1 is a possible D gene, resting on 6 matching bases. The sequence was collected from a man between 18 and 29 years old with Graves' hyperthyroidism. The CDR3 protein is CASSSEKQGYSNQPQHF. The base sequence is TGTGCCAGCAGTTCCGAAAAACAGGGCTATAGCAATCAGCCCCAGCATTTT.